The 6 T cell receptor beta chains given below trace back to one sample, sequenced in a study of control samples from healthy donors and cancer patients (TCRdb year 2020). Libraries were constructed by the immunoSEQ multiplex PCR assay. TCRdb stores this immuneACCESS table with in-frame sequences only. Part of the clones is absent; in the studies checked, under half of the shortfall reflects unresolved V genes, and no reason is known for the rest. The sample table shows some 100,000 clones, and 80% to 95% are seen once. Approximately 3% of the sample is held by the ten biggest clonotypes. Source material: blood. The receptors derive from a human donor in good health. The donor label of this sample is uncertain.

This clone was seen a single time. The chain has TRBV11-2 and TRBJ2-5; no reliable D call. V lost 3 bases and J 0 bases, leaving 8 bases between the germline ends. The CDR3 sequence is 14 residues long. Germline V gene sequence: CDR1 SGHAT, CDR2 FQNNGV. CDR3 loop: CASSFRRYQETQYF. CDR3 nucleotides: TGTGCCAGCAGCTTCCGCCGGTACCAAGAGACCCAGTACTTC.

The CDR3 spells CASSPLREKLFF. CDR3 DNA sequence: TGTGCCAGCAGCCCTCTACGGGAAAAACTGTTTTTT. V usage is TRBV6-6 and J usage is TRBJ1-4; D is unclear. Trimming removed 6 bases from V and 8 bases from J, with 10 bases in between. CDR1 is MNHNY and CDR2 is SVGAGI in the germline V gene (reference sequence). There are 12 residues in the CDR3.

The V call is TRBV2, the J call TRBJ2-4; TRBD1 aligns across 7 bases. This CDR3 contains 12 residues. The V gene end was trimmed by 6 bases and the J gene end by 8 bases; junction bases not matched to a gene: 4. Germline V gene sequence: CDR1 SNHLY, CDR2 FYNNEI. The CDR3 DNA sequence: TGTGCCAGCAGCGCCCAGGGGGACATTCAGTACTTC. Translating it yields CASSAQGDIQYF.

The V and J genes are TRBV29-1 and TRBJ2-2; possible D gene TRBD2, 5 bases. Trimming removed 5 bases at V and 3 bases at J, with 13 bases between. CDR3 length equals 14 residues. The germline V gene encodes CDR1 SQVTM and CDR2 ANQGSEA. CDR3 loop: CSVPGNRYTGELFF. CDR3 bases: TGCAGCGTTCCGGGGAATCGGTACACCGGGGAGCTGTTTTTT.

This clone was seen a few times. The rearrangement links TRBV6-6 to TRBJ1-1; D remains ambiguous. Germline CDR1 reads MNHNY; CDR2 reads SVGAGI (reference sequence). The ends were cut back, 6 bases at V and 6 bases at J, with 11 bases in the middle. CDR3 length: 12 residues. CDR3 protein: CASRPESSEAFF. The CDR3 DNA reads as TGTGCCAGCAGACCTGAATCTTCTGAAGCTTTCTTT.

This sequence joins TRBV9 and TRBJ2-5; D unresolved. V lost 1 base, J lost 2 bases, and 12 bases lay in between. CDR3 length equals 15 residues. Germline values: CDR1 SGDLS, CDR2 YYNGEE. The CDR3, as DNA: TGTGCCAGCAGCGTAAGCCCACAGTATCAAGAGACCCAGTACTTC. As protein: CASSVSPQYQETQYF.